A single count supports the clone carrying this T cell receptor beta chain. Different DNA sequences within this sample yield the same CDR3. The data originate from a study of blood T cell repertoires in COVID-19. The wider study: Sources were T cells, B-cell-depleted T cells, or PBMCs; the material itself was cDNA or gDNA.

The V end lost 4 bases, the J end lost 1 base, and 10 bases lay between the germline ends. Germline values: CDR1 SGHNT, CDR2 YYREEE (reference sequence). The CDR3 spans 14 residues. Original methodology: Amplification of reference gene primers was used by the study to estimate nucleated cell counts. This table comes from immunoSEQ multiplex PCR, and its TCRdb copy is limited to in-frame clones, with some not included. That table gives V, J and clone size, and the DNA gave D and trimming. This table has a few hundred thousand clones, about 90% appearing once. Followed longitudinally, the Seattle patients had been enrolled during active infection.

This sequence joins TRBV5-4 and TRBJ2-3; D might be TRBD1 (5 bases). The specimen was peripheral blood. The TCR originated in a woman aged 25 to 39 with COVID-19, enrolled during active disease. The CDR3 sequence: CASSPQGGTDTQYF. CDR3 DNA sequence: TGTGCCAGCAGCCCCCAGGGTGGCACAGATACGCAGTATTTT.